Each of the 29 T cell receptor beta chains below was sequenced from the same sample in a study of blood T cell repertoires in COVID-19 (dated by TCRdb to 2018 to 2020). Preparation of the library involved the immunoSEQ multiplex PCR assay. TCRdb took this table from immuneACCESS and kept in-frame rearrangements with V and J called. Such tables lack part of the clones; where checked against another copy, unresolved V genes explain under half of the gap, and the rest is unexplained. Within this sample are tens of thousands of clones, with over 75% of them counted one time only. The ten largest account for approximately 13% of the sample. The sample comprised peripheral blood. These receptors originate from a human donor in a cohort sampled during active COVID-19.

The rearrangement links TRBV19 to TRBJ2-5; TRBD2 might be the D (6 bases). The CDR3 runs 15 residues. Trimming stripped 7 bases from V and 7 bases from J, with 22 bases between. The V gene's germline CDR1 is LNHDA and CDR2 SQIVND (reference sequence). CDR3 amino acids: CASTPGGSRGGTQYF. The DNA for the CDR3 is TGTGCCAGTACCCCCGGAGGGTCCCGCGGAGGGACCCAGTACTTC.

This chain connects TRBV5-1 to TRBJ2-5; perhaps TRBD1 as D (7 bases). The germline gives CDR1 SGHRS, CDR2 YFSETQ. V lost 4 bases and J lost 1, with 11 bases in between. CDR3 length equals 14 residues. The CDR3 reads CASSPGGSQETQYF. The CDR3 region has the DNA TGCGCCAGCAGCCCAGGGGGGAGCCAAGAGACCCAGTACTTC.

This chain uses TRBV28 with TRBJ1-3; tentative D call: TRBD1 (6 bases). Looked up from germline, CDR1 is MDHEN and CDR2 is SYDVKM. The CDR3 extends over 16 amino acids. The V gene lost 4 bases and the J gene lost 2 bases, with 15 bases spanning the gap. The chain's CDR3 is CASSSSGQSAGNTIYF. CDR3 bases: TGTGCCAGCAGTTCCTCGGGACAATCCGCTGGAAACACCATATATTTT.

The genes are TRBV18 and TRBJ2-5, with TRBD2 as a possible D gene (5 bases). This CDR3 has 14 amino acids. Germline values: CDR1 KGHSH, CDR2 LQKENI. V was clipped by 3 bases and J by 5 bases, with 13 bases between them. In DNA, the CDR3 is TGTGCCAGCTCACCGGAACTAGGGTTTGAGACCCAGTACTTC. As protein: CASSPELGFETQYF.

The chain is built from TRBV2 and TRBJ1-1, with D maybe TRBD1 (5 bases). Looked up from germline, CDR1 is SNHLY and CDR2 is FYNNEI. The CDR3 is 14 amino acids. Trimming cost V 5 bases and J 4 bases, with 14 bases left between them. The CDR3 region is CASSLQVRVTEAFF. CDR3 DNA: TGTGCCAGCAGTCTACAGGTTAGGGTCACTGAAGCTTTCTTT.

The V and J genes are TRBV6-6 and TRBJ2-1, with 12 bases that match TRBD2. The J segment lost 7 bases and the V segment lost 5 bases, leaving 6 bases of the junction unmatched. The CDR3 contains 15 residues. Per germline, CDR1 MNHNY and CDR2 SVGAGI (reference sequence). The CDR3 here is CASSLAGGTSNEQFF. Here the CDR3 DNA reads TGTGCCAGCAGTCTAGCGGGGGGGACTTCAAATGAGCAGTTCTTC.

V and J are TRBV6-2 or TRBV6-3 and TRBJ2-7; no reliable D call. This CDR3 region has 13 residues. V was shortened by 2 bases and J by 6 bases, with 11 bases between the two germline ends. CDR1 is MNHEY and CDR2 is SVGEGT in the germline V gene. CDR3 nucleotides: TGTGCCAGCAGTTACAGTTCGAGAAGCGAGCAGTACTTC. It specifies CASSYSSRSEQYF.

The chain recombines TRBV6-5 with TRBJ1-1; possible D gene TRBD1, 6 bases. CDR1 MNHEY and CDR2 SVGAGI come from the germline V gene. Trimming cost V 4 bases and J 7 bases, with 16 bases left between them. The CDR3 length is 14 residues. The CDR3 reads CASSFGTGRIEAFF. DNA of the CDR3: TGTGCCAGCAGTTTCGGAACAGGGCGCATTGAAGCTTTCTTT.

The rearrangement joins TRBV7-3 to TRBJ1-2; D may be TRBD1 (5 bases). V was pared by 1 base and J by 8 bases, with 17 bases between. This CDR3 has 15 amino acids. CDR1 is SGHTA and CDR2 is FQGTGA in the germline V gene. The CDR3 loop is CASSLIAGGGLGYTF. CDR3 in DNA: TGTGCCAGCAGCTTAATCGCGGGGGGAGGTTTGGGCTACACCTTC.

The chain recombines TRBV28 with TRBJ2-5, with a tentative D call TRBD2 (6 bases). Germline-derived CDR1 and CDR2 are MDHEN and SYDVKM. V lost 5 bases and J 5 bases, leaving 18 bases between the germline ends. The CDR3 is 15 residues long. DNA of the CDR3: TGTGCCAGCAGTCCGTTAGCGGACTCGGGGGAGACCCAGTACTTC. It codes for CASSPLADSGETQYF.

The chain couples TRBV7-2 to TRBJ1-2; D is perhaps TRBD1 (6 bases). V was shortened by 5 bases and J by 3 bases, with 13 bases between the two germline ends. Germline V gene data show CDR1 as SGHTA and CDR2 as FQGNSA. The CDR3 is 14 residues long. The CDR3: CASSHPTGHYGYTF. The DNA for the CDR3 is TGTGCCAGCAGCCACCCGACAGGCCACTATGGCTACACCTTC. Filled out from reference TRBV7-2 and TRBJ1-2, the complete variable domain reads GAGVSQSPSNKVTEKGKDVELRCDPISGHTALYWYRQSLGQGLEFLIYFQGNSAPDKSGLPSDRFSAERTGGSVSTLTIQRTQQEDSAVYLCASSHPTGHYGYTFGSGTRLTVV.

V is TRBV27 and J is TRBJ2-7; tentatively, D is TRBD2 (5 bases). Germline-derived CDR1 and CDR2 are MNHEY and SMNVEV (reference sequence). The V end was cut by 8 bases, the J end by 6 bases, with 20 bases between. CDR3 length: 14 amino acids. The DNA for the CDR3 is TGTGCCAGCCGGAGAGAACAAGGAGGCTCCGAGCAGTACTTC. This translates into CASRREQGGSEQYF.

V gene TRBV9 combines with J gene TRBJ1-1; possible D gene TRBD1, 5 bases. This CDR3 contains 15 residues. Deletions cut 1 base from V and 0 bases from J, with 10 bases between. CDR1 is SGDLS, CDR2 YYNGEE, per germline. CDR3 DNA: TGTGCCAGCAGCGTACACGACAGAATGAACACTGAAGCTTTCTTT. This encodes CASSVHDRMNTEAFF.

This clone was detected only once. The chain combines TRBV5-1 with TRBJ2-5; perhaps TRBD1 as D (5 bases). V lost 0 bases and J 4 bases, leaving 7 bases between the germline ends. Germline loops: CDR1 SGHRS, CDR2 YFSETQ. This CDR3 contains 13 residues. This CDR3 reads CASSLGQLETQYF. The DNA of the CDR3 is TGCGCCAGCAGCTTGGGACAGTTAGAGACCCAGTACTTC.

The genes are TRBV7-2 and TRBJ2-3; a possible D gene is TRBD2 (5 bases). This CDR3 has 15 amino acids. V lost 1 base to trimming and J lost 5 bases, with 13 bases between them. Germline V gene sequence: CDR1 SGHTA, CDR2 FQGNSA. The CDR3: CASSLELEAGDTQYF. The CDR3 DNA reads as TGTGCCAGCAGCTTAGAACTAGAGGCGGGAGATACGCAGTATTTT.

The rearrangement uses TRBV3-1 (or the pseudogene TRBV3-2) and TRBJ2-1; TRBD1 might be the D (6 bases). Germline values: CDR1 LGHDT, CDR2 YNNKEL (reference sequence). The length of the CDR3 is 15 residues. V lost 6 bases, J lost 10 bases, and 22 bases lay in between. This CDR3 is CASSRMQGSGGEQFF. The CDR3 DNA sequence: TGTGCCAGCAGTCGAATGCAGGGGTCGGGCGGCGAGCAGTTCTTC.

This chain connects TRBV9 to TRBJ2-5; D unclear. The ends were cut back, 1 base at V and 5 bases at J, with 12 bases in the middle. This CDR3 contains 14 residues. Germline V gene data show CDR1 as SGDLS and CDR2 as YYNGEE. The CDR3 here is CASSVWAAQETQYF. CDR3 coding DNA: TGTGCCAGCAGCGTATGGGCCGCCCAGGAGACCCAGTACTTC.

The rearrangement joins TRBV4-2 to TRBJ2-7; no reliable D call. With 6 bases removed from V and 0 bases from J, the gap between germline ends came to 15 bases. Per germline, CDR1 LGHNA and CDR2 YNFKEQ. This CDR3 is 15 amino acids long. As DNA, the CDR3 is TGTGCCAGCAGACCTACCGAGACTGCCTCCTACGAGCAGTACTTC. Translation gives CASRPTETASYEQYF.

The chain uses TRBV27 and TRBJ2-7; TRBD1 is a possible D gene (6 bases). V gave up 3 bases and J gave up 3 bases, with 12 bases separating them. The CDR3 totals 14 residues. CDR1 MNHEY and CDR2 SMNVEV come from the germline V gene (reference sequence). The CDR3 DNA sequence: TGTGCCAGCAGTTTTGGTGCAGGGGACTACGAGCAGTACTTC. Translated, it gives CASSFGAGDYEQYF.

CDR3 residues: CASSLSGVLNTEAFF. CDR3 DNA: TGTGCCAGCAGTTTATCCGGGGTTTTGAACACTGAAGCTTTCTTT. The chain carries TRBV27 and TRBJ1-1; D is undetermined. Deletions cut 0 bases from V and 0 bases from J, with 8 bases between. The germline gives CDR1 MNHEY, CDR2 SMNVEV (reference sequence). The CDR3 sequence is 15 residues long.

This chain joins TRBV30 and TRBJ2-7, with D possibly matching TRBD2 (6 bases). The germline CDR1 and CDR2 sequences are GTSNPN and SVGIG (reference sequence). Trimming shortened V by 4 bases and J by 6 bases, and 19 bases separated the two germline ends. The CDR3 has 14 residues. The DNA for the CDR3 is TGTGCCTGGACTGCCGGGGGATTACCCTTCGAGCAGTACTTC. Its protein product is CAWTAGGLPFEQYF.

The CDR3: CASSGLNYEQYF. Written as DNA, the CDR3 is TGTGCCTCTTCGGGACTAAACTACGAGCAGTACTTC. The V gene is TRBV30, the J gene TRBJ2-7, with 7 bases fitting TRBD2. The junction had 6 bases not matched to a gene; V was cut back by 7 bases and J by 3 bases. CDR3 length: 12 residues. Germline lookup yields CDR1 GTSNPN and CDR2 SVGIG (reference sequence). Filled out from reference TRBV30 and TRBJ2-7, the complete variable domain reads SQTIHQWPATLVQPVGSPLSLECTVEGTSNPNLYWYRQAAGRGLQLLFYSVGIGQISSEVPQNLSASRPQDRQFILSSKKLLLSDSGFYLCASSGLNYEQYFGPGTRLTVT.

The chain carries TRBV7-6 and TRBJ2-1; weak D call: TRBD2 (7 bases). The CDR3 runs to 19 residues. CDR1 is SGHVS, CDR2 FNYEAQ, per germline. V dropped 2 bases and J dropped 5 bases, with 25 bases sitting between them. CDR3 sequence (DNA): TGTGCCAGCAGCTTACTCTCCGCGGGGGCGCGGGTAACACACAATGAGCAGTTCTTC. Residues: CASSLLSAGARVTHNEQFF.

This CDR3 reads CASSLRGTSDTQYF. CDR3 DNA sequence: TGTGCCAGCAGCCTACGGGGGACTAGCGATACGCAGTATTTT. The J gene is TRBJ2-3, the V gene TRBV27, with 9 positions matching TRBD2. With 6 bases clipped from V and 6 bases from J, the junction kept 7 bases outside the gene matches. The CDR3 runs 14 residues. Germline CDR1 reads MNHEY; CDR2 reads SMNVEV (reference sequence).

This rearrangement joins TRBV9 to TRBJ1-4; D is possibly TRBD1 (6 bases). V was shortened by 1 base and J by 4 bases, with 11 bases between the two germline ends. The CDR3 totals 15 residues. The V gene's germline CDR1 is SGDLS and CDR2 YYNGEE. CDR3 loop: CASSVTGQINEKLFF. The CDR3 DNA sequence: TGTGCCAGCAGCGTAACCGGACAGATTAATGAAAAACTGTTTTTT.

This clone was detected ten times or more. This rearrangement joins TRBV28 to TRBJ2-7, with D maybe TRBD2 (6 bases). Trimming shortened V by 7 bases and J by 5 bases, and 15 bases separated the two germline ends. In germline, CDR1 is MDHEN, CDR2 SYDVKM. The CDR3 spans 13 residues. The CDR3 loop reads CASTTYGGDEQYF. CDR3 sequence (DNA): TGTGCCAGCACAACCTACGGGGGTGACGAGCAGTACTTC.

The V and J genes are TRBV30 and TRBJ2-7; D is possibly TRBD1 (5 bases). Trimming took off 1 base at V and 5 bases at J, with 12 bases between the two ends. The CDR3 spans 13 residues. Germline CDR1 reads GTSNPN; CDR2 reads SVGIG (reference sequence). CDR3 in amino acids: CAWSEGLGHEQYF. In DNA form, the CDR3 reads TGTGCCTGGAGTGAAGGGTTGGGGCACGAGCAGTACTTC.

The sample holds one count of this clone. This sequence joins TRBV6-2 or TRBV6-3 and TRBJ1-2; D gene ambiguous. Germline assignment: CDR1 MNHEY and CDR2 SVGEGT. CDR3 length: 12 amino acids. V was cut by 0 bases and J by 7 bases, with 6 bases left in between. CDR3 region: CASSYSRGGYTF. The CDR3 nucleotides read TGTGCCAGCAGTTACTCGAGAGGTGGCTACACCTTC.

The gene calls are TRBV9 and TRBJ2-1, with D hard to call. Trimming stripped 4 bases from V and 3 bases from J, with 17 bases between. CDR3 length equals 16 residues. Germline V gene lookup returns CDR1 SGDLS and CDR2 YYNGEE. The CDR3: CASSPPSSTFYNEQFF. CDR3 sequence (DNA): TGTGCCAGCAGCCCCCCATCCTCGACTTTCTACAATGAGCAGTTCTTC.